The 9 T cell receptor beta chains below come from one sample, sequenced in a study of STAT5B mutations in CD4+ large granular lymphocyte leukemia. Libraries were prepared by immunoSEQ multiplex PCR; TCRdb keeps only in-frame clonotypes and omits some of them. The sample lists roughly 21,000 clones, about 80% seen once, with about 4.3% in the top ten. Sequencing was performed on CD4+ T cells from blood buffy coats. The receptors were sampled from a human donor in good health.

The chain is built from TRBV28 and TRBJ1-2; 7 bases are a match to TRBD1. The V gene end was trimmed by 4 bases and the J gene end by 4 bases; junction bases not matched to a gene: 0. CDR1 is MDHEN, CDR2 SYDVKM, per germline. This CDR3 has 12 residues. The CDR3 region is CASSWDSYGYTF. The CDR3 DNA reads TGTGCCAGCAGTTGGGACAGCTATGGCTACACCTTC.

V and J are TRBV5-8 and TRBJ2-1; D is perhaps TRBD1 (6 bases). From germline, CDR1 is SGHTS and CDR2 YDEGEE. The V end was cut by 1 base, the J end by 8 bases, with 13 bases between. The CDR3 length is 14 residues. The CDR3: CASSLYRVVYEQFF. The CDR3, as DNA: TGTGCCAGCAGCTTGTACAGGGTTGTCTATGAGCAGTTCTTC.

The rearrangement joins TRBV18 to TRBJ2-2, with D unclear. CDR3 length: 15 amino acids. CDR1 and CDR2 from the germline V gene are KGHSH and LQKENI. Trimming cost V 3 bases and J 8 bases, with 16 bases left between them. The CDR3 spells CASSPQGGLTGELFF. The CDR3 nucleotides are TGTGCCAGCTCACCGCAAGGTGGTCTAACGGGGGAGCTGTTTTTT.

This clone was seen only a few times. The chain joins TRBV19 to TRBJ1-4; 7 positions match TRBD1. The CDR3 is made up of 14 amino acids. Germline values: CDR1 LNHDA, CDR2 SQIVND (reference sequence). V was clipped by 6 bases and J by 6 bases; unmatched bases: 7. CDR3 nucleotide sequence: TGTGCCAGTAGGTACAGGGGTTTTGATGAAAAACTGTTTTTT. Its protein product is CASRYRGFDEKLFF.

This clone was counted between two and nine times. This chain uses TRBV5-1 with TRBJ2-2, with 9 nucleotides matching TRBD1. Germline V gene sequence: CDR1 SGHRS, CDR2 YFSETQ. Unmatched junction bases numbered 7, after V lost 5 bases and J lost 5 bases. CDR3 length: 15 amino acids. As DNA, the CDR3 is TGCGCCAGCAGTGTGGGGACAGGGTGGACCGGGGAGCTGTTTTTT. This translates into CASSVGTGWTGELFF.

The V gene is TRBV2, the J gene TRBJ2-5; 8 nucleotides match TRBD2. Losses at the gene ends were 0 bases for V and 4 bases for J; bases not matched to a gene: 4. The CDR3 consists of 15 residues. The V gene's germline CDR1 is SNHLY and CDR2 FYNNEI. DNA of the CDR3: TGTGCCAGCAGTGAAGCCGGGCTAGCGGGAGAGACCCAGTACTTC. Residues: CASSEAGLAGETQYF.

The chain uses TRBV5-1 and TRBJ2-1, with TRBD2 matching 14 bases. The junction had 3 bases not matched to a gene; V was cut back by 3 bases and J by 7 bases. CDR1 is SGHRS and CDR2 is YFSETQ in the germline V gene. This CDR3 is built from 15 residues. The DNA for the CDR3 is TGCGCCAGCAGCTCTGGGACTAGCGGGAGTAATGAGCAGTTCTTC. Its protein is CASSSGTSGSNEQFF. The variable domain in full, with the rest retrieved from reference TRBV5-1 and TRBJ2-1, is KAGVTQTPRYLIKTRGQQVTLSCSPISGHRSVSWYQQTPGQGLQFLFEYFSETQRNKGNFPGRFSGRQFSNSRSEMNVSTLELGDSALYLCASSSGTSGSNEQFFGPGTRLTVL.

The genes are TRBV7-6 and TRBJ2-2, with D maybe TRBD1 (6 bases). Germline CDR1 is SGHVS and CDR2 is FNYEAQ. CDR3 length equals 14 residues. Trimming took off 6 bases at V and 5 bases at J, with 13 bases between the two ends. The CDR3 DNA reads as TGTGCCAGCAGAACCTCAGGGGTGACCGGGGAGCTGTTTTTT. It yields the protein CASRTSGVTGELFF.

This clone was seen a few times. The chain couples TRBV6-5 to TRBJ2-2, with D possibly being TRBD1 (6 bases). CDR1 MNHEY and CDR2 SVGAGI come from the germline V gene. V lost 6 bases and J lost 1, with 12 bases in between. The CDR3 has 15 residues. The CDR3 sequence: CASRRTAGNTGELFF. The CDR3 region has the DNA TGTGCCAGCAGAAGGACAGCCGGGAACACCGGGGAGCTGTTTTTT.